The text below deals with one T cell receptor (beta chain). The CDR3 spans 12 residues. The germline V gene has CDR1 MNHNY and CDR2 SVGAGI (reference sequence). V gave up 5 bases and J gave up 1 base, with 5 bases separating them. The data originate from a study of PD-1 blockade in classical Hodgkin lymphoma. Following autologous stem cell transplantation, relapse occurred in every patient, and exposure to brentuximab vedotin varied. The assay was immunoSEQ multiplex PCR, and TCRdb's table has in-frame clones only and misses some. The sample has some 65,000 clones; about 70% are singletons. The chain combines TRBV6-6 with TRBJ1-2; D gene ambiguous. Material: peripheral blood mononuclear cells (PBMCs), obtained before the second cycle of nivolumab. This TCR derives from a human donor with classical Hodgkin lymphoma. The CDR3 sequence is CASSADNYGYTF. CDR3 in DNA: TGTGCCAGCAGTGCCGATAACTATGGCTACACCTTC.